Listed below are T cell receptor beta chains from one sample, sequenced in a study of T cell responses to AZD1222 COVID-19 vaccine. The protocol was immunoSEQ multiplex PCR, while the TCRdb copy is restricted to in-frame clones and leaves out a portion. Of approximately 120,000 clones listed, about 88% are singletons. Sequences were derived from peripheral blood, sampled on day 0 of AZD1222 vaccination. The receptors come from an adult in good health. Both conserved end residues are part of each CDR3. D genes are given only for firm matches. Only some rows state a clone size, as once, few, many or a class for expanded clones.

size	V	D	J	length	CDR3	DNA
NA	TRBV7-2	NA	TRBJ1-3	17	CASSYPSGVSSGNTIYF	TGTGCCAGCAGCTACCCGTCCGGGGTGAGCTCTGGAAACACCATATATTTT
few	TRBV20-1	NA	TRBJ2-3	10	CSASTDTQYF	TGCAGTGCTAGCACAGATACGCAGTATTTT
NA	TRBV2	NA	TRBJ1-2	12	CASSGTLKGYTF	TGTGCCAGCAGTGGGACATTGAAAGGCTACACCTTC
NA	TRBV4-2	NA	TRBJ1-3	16	CASSQDSDSSGNTIYF	TGTGCCAGCAGCCAAGATTCCGACAGCTCTGGAAACACCATATATTTT
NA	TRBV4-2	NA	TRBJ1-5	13	CASSQASNQPQHF	TGTGCCAGCAGCCAAGCTAGCAATCAGCCCCAGCATTTT
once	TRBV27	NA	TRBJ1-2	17	CASSPDSWRQHHYGYTF	TGTGCCAGCAGTCCTGACAGTTGGAGACAACATCACTATGGCTACACCTTC
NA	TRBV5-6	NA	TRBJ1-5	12	CASSFIGQPQHF	TGTGCCAGCAGCTTTATAGGGCAGCCCCAGCATTTT
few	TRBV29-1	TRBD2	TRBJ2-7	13	CSVAGGSSYEQYF	TGCAGCGTTGCGGGGGGTTCATCCTACGAGCAGTACTTC
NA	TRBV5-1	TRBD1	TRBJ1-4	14	CASSSTGANEKLFF	TGCGCCAGCAGCTCCACAGGGGCTAATGAAAAACTGTTTTTT
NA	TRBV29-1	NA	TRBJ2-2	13	CSVDLGYTGELFF	TGCAGCGTTGACCTGGGTTACACCGGGGAGCTGTTTTTT
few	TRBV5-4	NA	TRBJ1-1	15	CASSKQGLMNTEAFF	TGTGCCAGCAGCAAACAGGGTCTGATGAACACTGAAGCTTTCTTT
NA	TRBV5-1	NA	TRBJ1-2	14	CASSYGHTAYGYTF	TGCGCCAGCAGCTATGGACATACGGCCTATGGCTACACCTTC
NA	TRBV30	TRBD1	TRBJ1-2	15	CAWSRPGTANYGYTF	TGTGCCTGGAGTCGCCCCGGGACAGCTAACTATGGCTACACCTTC
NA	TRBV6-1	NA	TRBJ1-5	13	CASSDRGNQPQHF	TGTGCCAGCAGTGACCGGGGTAATCAGCCCCAGCATTTT
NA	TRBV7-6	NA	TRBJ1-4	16	CASSLAHGGPGEKLFF	TGTGCCAGCAGCTTAGCGCACGGAGGGCCCGGGGAAAAACTGTTTTTT
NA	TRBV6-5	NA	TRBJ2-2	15	CASSYSRGSGGELFF	TGTGCCAGCAGTTACTCGAGAGGGTCGGGCGGGGAGCTGTTTTTT
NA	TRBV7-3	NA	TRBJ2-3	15	CASSLRGTDVDTQYF	TGTGCCAGCAGCTTAAGGGGGACGGATGTTGATACGCAGTATTTT
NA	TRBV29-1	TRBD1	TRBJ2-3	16	CSVETGGGVRADTQYF	TGCAGCGTTGAAACAGGGGGTGGGGTACGCGCAGATACGCAGTATTTT
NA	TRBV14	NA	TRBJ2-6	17	CASSQDSLPSGANVLTF	TGTGCCAGCAGCCAAGATTCCCTACCTTCTGGGGCCAACGTCCTGACTTTC
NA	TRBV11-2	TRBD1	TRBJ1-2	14	CASSTTGGNYGYTF	TGTGCCAGCAGCACGACAGGGGGCAACTATGGCTACACCTTC
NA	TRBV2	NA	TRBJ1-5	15	CASSEGQGGNQPQHF	TGTGCCAGCAGTGAAGGGCAGGGTGGCAATCAGCCCCAGCATTTT
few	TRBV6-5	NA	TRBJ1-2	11	CASNGNYGYTF	TGTGCCAGCAACGGAAACTATGGCTACACCTTC
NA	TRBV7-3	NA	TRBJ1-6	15	CASSVDGSRNSPLHF	TGTGCCAGCAGCGTGGACGGCTCGAGGAATTCACCCCTCCACTTT
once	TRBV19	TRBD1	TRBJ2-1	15	CASSALPGQGSEQFF	TGTGCCAGTAGCGCCTTGCCGGGACAGGGGAGTGAGCAGTTCTTC
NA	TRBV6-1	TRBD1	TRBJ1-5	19	CASSEEGTGGKVGNQPQHF	TGTGCCAGCAGCGAAGAGGGGACAGGGGGGAAGGTCGGCAATCAGCCCCAGCATTTT
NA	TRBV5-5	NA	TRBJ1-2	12	CASSSGDYGYTF	TGTGCCAGCAGCTCCGGAGACTATGGCTACACCTTC
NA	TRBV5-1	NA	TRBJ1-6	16	CASSFEVGQGNSPLHF	TGCGCCAGCAGCTTCGAGGTGGGTCAGGGTAATTCACCCCTCCACTTT
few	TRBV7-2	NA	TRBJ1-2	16	CASSLSQVQANYGYTF	TGTGCCAGCAGCTTATCTCAGGTACAGGCCAACTATGGCTACACCTTC
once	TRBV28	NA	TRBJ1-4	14	CASSLGGAWEKLFF	TGTGCCAGCAGTTTGGGTGGGGCGTGGGAAAAACTGTTTTTT
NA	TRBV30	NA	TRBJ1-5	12	CALGGSNQPQHF	TGTGCCCTAGGGGGGAGCAATCAGCCCCAGCATTTT
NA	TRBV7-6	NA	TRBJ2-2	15	CASSFGQFHTGELFF	TGTGCCAGCAGCTTCGGACAGTTTCACACCGGGGAGCTGTTTTTT
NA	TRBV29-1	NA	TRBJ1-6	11	CSVGSDSPLHF	TGCAGCGTCGGGTCTGATTCACCCCTCCACTTT
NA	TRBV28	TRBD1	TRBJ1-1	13	CASSTGGVTEAFF	TGTGCCTCCTCAACAGGGGGGGTGACTGAAGCTTTCTTT
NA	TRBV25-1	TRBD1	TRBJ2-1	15	CASRRQGAPFNEQFF	TGTGCCTCCAGACGACAGGGGGCGCCTTTCAATGAGCAGTTCTTC
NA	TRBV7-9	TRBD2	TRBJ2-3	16	CASSRQPAGGKDTQYF	TGTGCCAGCAGCCGACAACCTGCGGGGGGTAAAGATACGCAGTATTTT
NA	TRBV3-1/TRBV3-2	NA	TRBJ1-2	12	CASSQKIYGYTF	TGTGCCAGCAGCCAGAAGATCTATGGCTACACCTTC
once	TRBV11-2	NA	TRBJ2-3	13	CASSNLRTDTQYF	TGTGCCAGCAGCAACCTCCGAACCGATACGCAGTATTTT
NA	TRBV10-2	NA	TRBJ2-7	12	CASSVQGYEQYF	TGCGCCAGCAGTGTTCAGGGGTACGAGCAGTACTTC
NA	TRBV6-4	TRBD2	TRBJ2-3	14	CASKLASSTDTQYF	TGTGCCAGCAAACTAGCGTCTAGCACAGATACGCAGTATTTT
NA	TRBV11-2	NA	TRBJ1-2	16	CASSSVRDTANYGYTF	TGTGCCAGCAGCTCGGTCCGGGACACAGCTAACTATGGCTACACCTTC
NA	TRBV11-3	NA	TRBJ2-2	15	CASSAEGLNTGELFF	TGTGCCAGCAGCGCTGAGGGGTTGAACACCGGGGAGCTGTTTTTT
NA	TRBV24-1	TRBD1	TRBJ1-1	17	CATSDTDRAGGRTEAFF	TGTGCCACCAGTGATACTGACAGGGCGGGGGGAAGGACTGAAGCTTTCTTT
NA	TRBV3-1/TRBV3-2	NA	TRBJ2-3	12	CASSQDPDTQYF	TGTGCCAGCAGCCAAGATCCAGATACGCAGTATTTT
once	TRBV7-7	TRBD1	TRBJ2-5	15	CASSSTGTGKETQYF	TGTGCCAGCAGCTCAACCGGGACAGGGAAAGAGACCCAGTACTTC
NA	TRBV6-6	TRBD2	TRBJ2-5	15	CASIPGLAGQETQYF	TGTGCCAGCATCCCGGGACTAGCGGGTCAAGAGACCCAGTACTTC
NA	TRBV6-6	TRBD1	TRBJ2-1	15	CASSYGGTGYNEQFF	TGTGCCAGCAGTTATGGCGGGACAGGGTACAATGAGCAGTTCTTC